Presented here are 19 T cell receptor beta chains from one specimen sequenced in a study of T cells in Graves' hyperthyroidism and ophthalmopathy. RNA transcripts provided the source from which TCR beta CDR3 regions were amplified. In the first-round RT-PCR of the TCR CDR3, the HTBI primer set was used. One entry per CDR3 protein, called by TCRdb with MiXCR from the multiplex PCR reads. Of around 350,000 distinct CDR3 sequences listed, approximately 25% are singletons. Sequencing was done on a sample of blood. Every receptor here comes from a man between 45 and 60 years old with Graves' hyperthyroidism.

The chain recombines TRBV11-3 with TRBJ2-3, with D perhaps TRBD2 (6 bases). V gave up 8 bases and J gave up 2 bases, with 17 bases separating them. CDR3 length equals 15 residues. Germline values: CDR1 SGHNT, CDR2 YENEEA. The CDR3 sequence: CASSGPSATTDTQYF. In DNA, the CDR3 is TGTGCCAGCTCAGGGCCTAGCGCGACCACAGATACGCAGTATTTT.

The rearrangement joins TRBV7-9 to TRBJ2-2, with D possibly called TRBD1 or TRBD2 (6 bases each). This CDR3 has 18 amino acids. V was pared by 5 bases and J by 3 bases, with 22 bases between. Germline CDR1 reads SEHNR; CDR2 reads FQNEAQ (reference sequence). The CDR3 nucleotides read TGTGCCAGCAGCCCGGGGGCCCGAAAACCCGGAGACACCGGGGAGCTGTTTTTT. Its protein product is CASSPGARKPGDTGELFF.

The chain links TRBV28 to TRBJ1-5; D ambiguous. Germline CDR1 reads MDHEN; CDR2 reads SYDVKM. The ends were cut back, 3 bases at V and 4 bases at J, with 10 bases in the middle. The CDR3 extends over 14 amino acids. The CDR3: CASSLNPVNQPQHF. The CDR3 bases are TGTGCCAGCAGTTTGAACCCCGTGAATCAGCCCCAGCATTTT.

At least ten counts were recorded for this clonotype. This sequence joins TRBV2 and TRBJ2-3; D possibly corresponds to TRBD2 (5 bases). The V end was cut by 8 bases, the J end by 0 bases, with 12 bases between. Germline CDR1 is SNHLY and CDR2 is FYNNEI. There are 14 residues in the CDR3. CDR3 in DNA: TGTGCCAGCGGGAGAGGAACGAGCACAGATACGCAGTATTTT. It yields the protein CASGRGTSTDTQYF.

In DNA form, the CDR3 reads TGTGCCAGCAGTGGGACCCTTCTTAACTATGGCTACACCTTC. Translating gives CASSGTLLNYGYTF. The genes are TRBV6-1 and TRBJ1-2; D gene ambiguous. There are 14 residues in the CDR3. Germline CDR1 and CDR2: MNHNS and SASEGT. Trimming shortened V by 4 bases and J by 1 base, and 10 bases separated the two germline ends.

V usage is TRBV27 and J usage is TRBJ2-1; D gene unclear. V was cut by 1 base and J by 2 bases, with 9 bases left in between. Per germline, CDR1 MNHEY and CDR2 SMNVEV (reference sequence). The CDR3 extends over 15 amino acids. The CDR3 nucleotides read TGTGCCAGCAGTTTATGGGCGGCCCCCTACAATGAGCAGTTCTTC. It yields the protein CASSLWAAPYNEQFF.

The chain links TRBV9 to TRBJ1-2; 7 bases align to TRBD1. The CDR3 extends over 13 amino acids. The germline gives CDR1 SGDLS, CDR2 YYNGEE. After removal of 4 bases from V and 3 bases from J, the junction contained 3 bases not matched to a gene. CDR3 in DNA: TGTGCCAGCAGCTCCCAGGGGGACTATGGCTACACCTTC. It is translated as CASSSQGDYGYTF.

This chain uses TRBV20-1 with TRBJ2-5; D not resolved. V was clipped by 5 bases and J by 0 bases, with 4 bases between them. This CDR3 region has 11 residues. Per the germline V gene, CDR1 is DFQATT and CDR2 is SNEGSKA (reference sequence). The CDR3 sequence is CSASYQETQYF. The CDR3 DNA follows: TGCAGTGCTTCGTACCAAGAGACCCAGTACTTC.

The CDR3 here is CASSLGTGAQPQHF. CDR3 sequence (DNA): TGTGCCAGCAGCTTAGGGACAGGGGCTCAGCCCCAGCATTTT. The V call is TRBV13, the J call TRBJ1-5; TRBD1 aligns across 8 bases. With V trimmed by 0 bases and J by 6 bases, 1 base remained unmatched. The CDR3 spans 14 residues. Per the germline V gene, CDR1 is PRHDT and CDR2 is FYEKMQ (reference sequence).

This clonotype was seen many times. This chain connects TRBV28 to TRBJ2-3, with TRBD2 matching over 8 bases. This CDR3 has 15 residues. Germline V CDR1 and CDR2: MDHEN, SYDVKM. V lost 4 bases and J lost 1; bases outside the gene matches: 4. CDR3 in amino acids: CASSSRSGGTDTQYF. CDR3 in DNA: TGTGCCAGCAGTTCACGTAGCGGGGGCACAGATACGCAGTATTTT.

This clonotype was observed a few times. The rearrangement uses TRBV6-1 and TRBJ1-6; perhaps TRBD1 as D (6 bases). Germline CDR1 reads MNHNS; CDR2 reads SASEGT. CDR3 length: 15 residues. V lost 4 bases, J lost 5 bases, and 12 bases lay in between. The DNA of the CDR3 is TGTGCCAGCAGTGTATCAGGGGTTAATAATTCACCCCTCCACTTT. Its translation is CASSVSGVNNSPLHF.

This clonotype occurred a few times. CDR3 bases: TGTGCCAGCAGCCCTTGGACAGGGAAGAACACCGGGGAGCTGTTTTTT. Translation: CASSPWTGKNTGELFF. This rearrangement joins TRBV11-1 to TRBJ2-2, with 8 bases aligning to TRBD1. In germline, CDR1 is SGHAT, CDR2 FQDESV (reference sequence). V was pared by 5 bases and J by 1 base, with 6 bases of the junction left unmatched. CDR3 length: 16 amino acids.

This clonotype has a count of ten or more. The chain links TRBV28 to TRBJ2-1, with TRBD2 identical over 9 bases. After removal of 3 bases from V and 7 bases from J, the junction contained 7 bases not matched to a gene. Germline V gene lookup returns CDR1 MDHEN and CDR2 SYDVKM. The CDR3 covers 15 residues. Here the CDR3 reads CASSFLREGRNEQFF. As DNA, the CDR3 is TGTGCCAGCAGTTTCTTGCGGGAGGGTAGGAATGAGCAGTTCTTC.

This clonotype was seen repeatedly, ten times or more. The gene calls are TRBV7-3 and TRBJ2-3; 8 nucleotides match TRBD1. The trim removed 5 bases at V and 0 bases at J, leaving 4 bases unmatched. From germline, CDR1 is SGHTA and CDR2 FQGTGA. This CDR3 has 15 amino acids. CDR3 nucleotides: TGTGCCAGCAGCGCCGGACAGGGAAGCACAGATACGCAGTATTTT. The encoded protein is CASSAGQGSTDTQYF.

This clonotype was seen repeatedly, ten times or more. J is TRBJ1-1 and V is TRBV30; D not resolved. Germline V gene data show CDR1 as GTSNPN and CDR2 as SVGIG (reference sequence). This CDR3 contains 11 residues. The CDR3 nucleotides are TGTGCTGGGGTTCTCAACACTGAAGCTTTCTTT. This translates into CAGVLNTEAFF.

The sample holds many counts of this clonotype. The chain carries TRBV2 and TRBJ1-1; D gene uncertain. CDR3 length equals 12 residues. Between the trimmed V and J ends, which lost 11 bases and 3 bases, there was a span of 13 bases. In germline, CDR1 is SNHLY, CDR2 FYNNEI. The CDR3 bases are TGTGCCGGATCGGAGGCGGACACTGAAGCTTTCTTT. Its translation is CAGSEADTEAFF.

The V and J genes are TRBV6-2 or TRBV6-3 and TRBJ1-1; 7 bases map to TRBD1. Germline loops: CDR1 MNHEY, CDR2 SVGEGT. This CDR3 has 15 amino acids. The trim removed 3 bases at V and 3 bases at J, leaving 7 bases unmatched. CDR3 sequence reads: CASSYPGGGHTEAFF. The CDR3 nucleotides read TGTGCCAGCAGTTATCCAGGGGGAGGTCACACTGAAGCTTTCTTT.

Regarding this clonotype: At one end, the junction sequence differs from germline, possibly due to a read error. The CDR3 is CVSSLPDRVGTEAFF. The CDR3 DNA is TGTGTCAGCAGCCTCCCTGACAGGGTGGGTACTGAAGCTTTCTTT. V is TRBV12-3 or TRBV12-4 and J is TRBJ1-1, with TRBD1 matching over 7 bases. This CDR3 region has 15 residues.

In this sample, this clonotype turned up many times. This chain connects TRBV2 to TRBJ2-1; D is unclear. V shed 4 bases and J shed 7 bases, with 14 bases lying between them. The CDR3 consists of 14 residues. CDR1 and CDR2 from the germline V gene are SNHLY and FYNNEI. CDR3 nucleotides: TGTGCCAGCAGTGCGGCCCTCGCTGGGAATGAGCAGTTCTTC. Protein product: CASSAALAGNEQFF.